These 8 T cell receptor beta chains came from one sample sequenced in a study of sequential checkpoint blockade in melanoma. Profiling relied on immunoSEQ multiplex PCR, and the TCRdb table lists in-frame clones only, not all of them. The table shows around 2,000 clones, with 51% occurring only once. Treatment of the sample: randomized to nivolumab then ipilimumab (arm A) or the reverse (arm B). The sequenced sample was CD8+ T cells sorted from blood (inferred from file names), obtained from a patient given nivolumab and ipilimumab in sequence. The receptors were gathered from a human patient with melanoma. Some clones in this sample may be carry-over from other donors' samples.

This clone was seen more than once but under ten times. This chain links TRBV6-9 with TRBJ1-2; possible D gene TRBD1, 6 bases. The germline V gene encodes CDR1 MNHGY and CDR2 SVAAGI. The CDR3 consists of 15 residues. Trimming shortened V by 5 bases and J by 6 bases, and 19 bases separated the two germline ends. CDR3 sequence (DNA): TGTGCCAGCAGTCCCCAAACCGGGACAATCCATGGCTACACCTTC. Residues: CASSPQTGTIHGYTF.

The rearrangement joins TRBV5-1 to TRBJ2-4; 7 bases are a match to TRBD1. The germline V gene has CDR1 SGHRS and CDR2 YFSETQ. This CDR3 contains 15 residues. J was trimmed by 4 bases and V by 1 base; bases with no gene match: 5. The DNA of the CDR3 is TGCGCCAGCAGCTTGACAGGGGTCGCTAAAAACATTCAGTACTTC. Amino acid sequence: CASSLTGVAKNIQYF.

CDR3 amino acids: CASSLEAQPGTGDEKLFF. The CDR3 DNA is TGTGCCAGCAGCTTAGAGGCTCAGCCGGGGACAGGGGATGAAAAACTGTTTTTT. This chain uses TRBV7-6 with TRBJ1-4; 10 nucleotides line up with TRBD1. CDR3 size: 18 residues. V lost 1 base and J lost 6; bases outside the gene matches: 11. In germline, CDR1 is SGHVS, CDR2 FNYEAQ.

The table lists this clone with a few counts. This sequence joins TRBV7-4 and TRBJ2-7; 7 nucleotides agree with TRBD1. Germline V gene sequence: CDR1 SGHVT, CDR2 SQSDAQ. This CDR3 is built from 17 residues. J gave up 0 bases and V 0 bases, and 8 bases lay outside the gene matches. Here the CDR3 DNA reads TGTGCCAGCAGCTTAGCGTCGTTTACAGGGGTCTCCTACGAGCAGTACTTC. Translated, it gives CASSLASFTGVSYEQYF.

The chain couples TRBV18 to TRBJ2-7; 10 positions agree with TRBD1. The CDR3 totals 14 residues. Trimming took 6 bases from V and 2 from J; bases not matched to a gene: 4. Germline V gene lookup returns CDR1 KGHSH and CDR2 LQKENI. The DNA of the CDR3 is TGTGCCAGCTCCGGGACAGGGGCTACCTACGAGCAGTACTTC. This sequence encodes CASSGTGATYEQYF.

The rearrangement links TRBV7-8 to TRBJ1-5; D perhaps matches TRBD1 (6 bases). The germline gives CDR1 SGHVS, CDR2 FQNEAQ. Trimming took 4 bases from V and 2 from J, leaving 12 bases between them. The CDR3 extends over 15 amino acids. CDR3 sequence reads: CASSSRSGGNQPQHF. The DNA for the CDR3 is TGTGCCAGCAGCTCCAGGTCAGGGGGCAATCAGCCCCAGCATTTT. Full variable domain (rest looked up from reference TRBV7-8 and TRBJ1-5): GAGVSQSPRYKVAKRGQDVALRCDPISGHVSLFWYQQALGQGPEFLTYFQNEAQLDKSGLPSDRFFAERPEGSVSTLKIQRTQQEDSAVYLCASSSRSGGNQPQHFGDGTRLSIL.

The chain has TRBV7-6 and TRBJ2-5, with 14 bases aligning to TRBD2. CDR3 length: 15 amino acids. Losses at the gene ends were 6 bases for V and 4 bases for J; bases not matched to a gene: 4. CDR1 is SGHVS, CDR2 FNYEAQ, per germline. The CDR3 coding sequence is TGTGCCAGCAGATTGACTAGCGGGGGGGCAGAGACCCAGTACTTC. Translated, it gives CASRLTSGGAETQYF.

J is TRBJ2-1 and V is TRBV29-1; D gene unclear. Germline values: CDR1 SQVTM, CDR2 ANQGSEA. The CDR3 sequence is 11 residues long. Trimming pared 4 bases from V and 7 bases from J, leaving 8 bases between. Here the CDR3 reads CSVGVRNEQFF. The CDR3 DNA reads TGCAGCGTTGGCGTTCGAAATGAGCAGTTCTTC.